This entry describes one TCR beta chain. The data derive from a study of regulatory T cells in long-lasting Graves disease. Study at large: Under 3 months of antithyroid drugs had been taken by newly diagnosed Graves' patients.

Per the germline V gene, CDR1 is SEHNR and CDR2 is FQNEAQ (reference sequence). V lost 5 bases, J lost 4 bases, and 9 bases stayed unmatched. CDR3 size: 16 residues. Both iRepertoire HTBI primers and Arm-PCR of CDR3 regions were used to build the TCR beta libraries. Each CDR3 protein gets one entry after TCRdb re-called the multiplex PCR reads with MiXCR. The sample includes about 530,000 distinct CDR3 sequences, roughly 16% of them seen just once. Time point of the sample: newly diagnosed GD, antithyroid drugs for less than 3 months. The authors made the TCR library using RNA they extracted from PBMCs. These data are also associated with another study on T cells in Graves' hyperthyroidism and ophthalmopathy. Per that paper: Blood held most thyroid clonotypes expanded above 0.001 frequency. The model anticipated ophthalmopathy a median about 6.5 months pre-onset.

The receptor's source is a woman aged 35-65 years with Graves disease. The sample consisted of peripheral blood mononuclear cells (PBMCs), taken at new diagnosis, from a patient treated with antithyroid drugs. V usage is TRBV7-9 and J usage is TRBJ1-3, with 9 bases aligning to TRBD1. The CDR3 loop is CASSRPGTGSGNTIYF. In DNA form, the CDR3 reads TGTGCCAGCAGCCGTCCCGGGACAGGGTCAGGAAACACCATATATTTT.